This T cell receptor beta chain stems from a study of CD8 T cells in Susac syndrome. TCR beta was sequenced from blood CD8+ and CD4+ T cells. V was trimmed by 5 bases and J by 6 bases, leaving 17 bases between them. This CDR3 is 14 amino acids long. Reverse transcription used about 0.45 to 1 ug RNA and random hexamers. Amplification of TCR beta CDR3 spanned 54 Vbeta and 13 Jbeta via immunoSEQ multiplex PCR. TCRdb independently ran MiXCR on the immunoSEQ multiplex PCR reads; one entry per CDR3 protein. The sample shows around 71,000 distinct CDR3 sequences, 96% of them seen only once. This clonotype was obtained from a human donor with multiple sclerosis. The sequencing sample was made of CD4+ T cells from PBMCs. The chain recombines TRBV12-3 or TRBV12-4 with TRBJ2-7; D may match TRBD1 or TRBD2 (5 bases each). The CDR3 nucleotides are TGTGCCAGCAGTACCCCGGGACCTACAGCCGAGCAGTACTTC. This sequence encodes CASSTPGPTAEQYF.